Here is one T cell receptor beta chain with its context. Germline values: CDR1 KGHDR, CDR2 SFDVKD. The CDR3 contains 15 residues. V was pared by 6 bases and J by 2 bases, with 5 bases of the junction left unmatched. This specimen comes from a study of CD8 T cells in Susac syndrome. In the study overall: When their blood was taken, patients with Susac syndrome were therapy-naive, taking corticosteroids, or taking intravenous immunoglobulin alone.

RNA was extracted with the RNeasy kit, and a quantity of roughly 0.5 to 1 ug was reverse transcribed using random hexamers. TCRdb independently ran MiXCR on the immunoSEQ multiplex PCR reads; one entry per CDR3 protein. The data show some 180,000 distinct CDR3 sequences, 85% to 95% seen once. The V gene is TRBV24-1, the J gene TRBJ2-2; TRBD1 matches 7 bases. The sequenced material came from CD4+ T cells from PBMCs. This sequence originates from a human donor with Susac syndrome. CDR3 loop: CATSTGDANTGELFF. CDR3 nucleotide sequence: TGTGCCACCAGTACAGGGGATGCTAACACCGGGGAGCTGTTTTTT.